This T cell receptor (beta chain) came from a study of T cell repertoires in cytomegalovirus infection. Study background: Shared public TCR beta signatures pointed to both CMV infection and a matching HLA type. Study conclusions and caveats: Cumulated frequencies of public TCR beta families served to identify carriers of CMV plus the relevant HLA.

In regard to this clonotype: The antigen remains undetermined.

TCRdb re-derived calls from the reads in MiXCR, one entry per CDR3 protein. The table includes hundreds of thousands of distinct CDR3 sequences, roughly 30% detected once. The clonotype was recovered from a human donor in good health (CMV status not recorded). Some clones in this sample may be carry-over from other donors' samples. The sequenced sample consisted of PBMCs.

CDR3 region: CASNGNKGINEQFF. The DNA for the CDR3 is TGTGCCAGCAACGGGAATAAGGGGATAAATGAGCAGTTCTTC. The chain uses TRBV12-3 or TRBV12-4 and TRBJ2-1, with D possibly being TRBD1 or TRBD2 (5 bases each). CDR3 length: 14 amino acids. V lost 7 bases, J lost 7 bases, and 17 bases lay in between.